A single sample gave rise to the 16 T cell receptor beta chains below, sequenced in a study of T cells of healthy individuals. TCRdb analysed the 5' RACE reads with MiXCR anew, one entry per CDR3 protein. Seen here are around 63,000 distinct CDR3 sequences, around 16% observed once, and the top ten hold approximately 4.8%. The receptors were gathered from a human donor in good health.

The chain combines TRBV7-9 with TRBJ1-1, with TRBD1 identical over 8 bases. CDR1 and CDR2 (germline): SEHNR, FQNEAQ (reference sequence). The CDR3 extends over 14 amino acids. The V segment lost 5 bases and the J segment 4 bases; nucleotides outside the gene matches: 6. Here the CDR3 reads CASSGDRGGTEAFF. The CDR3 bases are TGTGCCAGCAGCGGAGACAGGGGCGGCACTGAAGCTTTCTTT.

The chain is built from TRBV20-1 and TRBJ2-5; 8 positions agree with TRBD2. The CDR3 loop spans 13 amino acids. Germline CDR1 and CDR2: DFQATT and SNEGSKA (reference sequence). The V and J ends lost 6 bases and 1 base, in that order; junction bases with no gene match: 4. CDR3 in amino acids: CSAITSGQETQYF. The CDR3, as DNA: TGCAGTGCAATAACTAGCGGCCAAGAGACCCAGTACTTC.

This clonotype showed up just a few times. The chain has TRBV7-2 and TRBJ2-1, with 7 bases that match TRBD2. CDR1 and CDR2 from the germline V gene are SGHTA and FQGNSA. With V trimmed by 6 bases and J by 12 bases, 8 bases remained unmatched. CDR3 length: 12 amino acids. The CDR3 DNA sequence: TGTGCCAGCAGAGAAGGCCCTAGCGGGCAGTTCTTC. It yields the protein CASREGPSGQFF.

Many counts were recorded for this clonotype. CDR3 loop: CASSLKQDRGEQFF. The CDR3 coding sequence is TGCGCCAGCAGCCTCAAACAAGATCGGGGTGAGCAGTTCTTC. The rearrangement joins TRBV4-1 to TRBJ2-1; possible D gene TRBD2, 5 bases. The germline V gene has CDR1 MGHRA and CDR2 YSYEKL. V dropped 4 bases and J dropped 9 bases, with 16 bases sitting between them. The CDR3 runs to 14 residues.

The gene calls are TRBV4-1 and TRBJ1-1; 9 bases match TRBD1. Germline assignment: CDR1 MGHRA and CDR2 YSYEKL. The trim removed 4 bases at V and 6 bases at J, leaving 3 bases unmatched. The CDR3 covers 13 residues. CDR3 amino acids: CASSLTGGSEAFF. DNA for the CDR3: TGCGCCAGCAGCCTCACAGGGGGCTCTGAAGCTTTCTTT.

The CDR3 bases are TGTGCCAGCAGCTTCTCAGCTTTCTTT. Residues: CASSFSAFF. The gene calls are TRBV21-1 and TRBJ1-1. TRBV21-1 is annotated as a pseudogene. CDR3 length: 9 amino acids.

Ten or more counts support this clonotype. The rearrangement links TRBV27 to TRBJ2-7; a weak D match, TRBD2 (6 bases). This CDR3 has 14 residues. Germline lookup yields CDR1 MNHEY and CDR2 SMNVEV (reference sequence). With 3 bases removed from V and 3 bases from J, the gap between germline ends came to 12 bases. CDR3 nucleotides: TGTGCCAGCAGTTTTGGAGGGGCGCTCTACGAGCAGTACTTC. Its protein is CASSFGGALYEQYF.

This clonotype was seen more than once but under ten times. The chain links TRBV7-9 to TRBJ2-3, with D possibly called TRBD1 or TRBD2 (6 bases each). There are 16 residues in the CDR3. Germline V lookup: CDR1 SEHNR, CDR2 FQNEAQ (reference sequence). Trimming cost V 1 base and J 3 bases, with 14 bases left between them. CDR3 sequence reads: CASSLGGAPRTDTQYF. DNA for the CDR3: TGTGCCAGCAGCTTAGGGGGGGCCCCTAGGACAGATACGCAGTATTTT.

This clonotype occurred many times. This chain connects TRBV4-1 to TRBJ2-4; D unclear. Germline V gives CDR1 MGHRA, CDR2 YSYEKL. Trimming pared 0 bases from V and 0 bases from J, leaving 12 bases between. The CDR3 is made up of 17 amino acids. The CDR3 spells CASSQEISALAKNIQYF. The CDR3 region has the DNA TGCGCCAGCAGCCAAGAAATTTCGGCACTAGCCAAAAACATTCAGTACTTC.

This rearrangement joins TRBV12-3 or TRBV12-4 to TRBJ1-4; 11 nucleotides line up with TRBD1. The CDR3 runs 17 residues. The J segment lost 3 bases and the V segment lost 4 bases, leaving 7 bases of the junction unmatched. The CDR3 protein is CASSSWTGGGSNEKLFF. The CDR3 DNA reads TGTGCCAGCAGTTCCTGGACAGGGGGCGGCTCTAATGAAAAACTGTTTTTT.

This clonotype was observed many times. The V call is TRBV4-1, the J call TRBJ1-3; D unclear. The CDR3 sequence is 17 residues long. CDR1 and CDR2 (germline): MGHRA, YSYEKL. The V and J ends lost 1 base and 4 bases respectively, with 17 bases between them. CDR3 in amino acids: CASSQVDLGLVGNTIYF. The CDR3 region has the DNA TGCGCCAGCAGCCAAGTTGACTTAGGGCTCGTAGGAAACACCATATATTTT.

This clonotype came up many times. CDR3 residues: CASSPSGYGYTF. The CDR3 bases are TGTGCCAGCAGCCCAAGTGGCTATGGCTACACCTTC. This chain uses TRBV7-2 with TRBJ1-2; D is ambiguous. Germline V gives CDR1 SGHTA, CDR2 FQGNSA. Trimming stripped 5 bases from V and 4 bases from J, with 8 bases between. The CDR3 is made up of 12 amino acids.

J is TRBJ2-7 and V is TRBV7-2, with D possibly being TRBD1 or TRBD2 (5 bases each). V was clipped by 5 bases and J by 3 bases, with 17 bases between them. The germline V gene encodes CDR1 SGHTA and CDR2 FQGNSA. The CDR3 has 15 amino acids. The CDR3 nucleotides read TGTGCCAGCAGCCCTCGCCCGGGACGTAGCTACGAGCAGTACTTC. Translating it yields CASSPRPGRSYEQYF.

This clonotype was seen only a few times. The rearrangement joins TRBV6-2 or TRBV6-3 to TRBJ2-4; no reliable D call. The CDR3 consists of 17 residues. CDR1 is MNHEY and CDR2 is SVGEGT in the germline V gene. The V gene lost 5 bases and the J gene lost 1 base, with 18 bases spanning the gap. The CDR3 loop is CASSLRSARGAKNIQYF. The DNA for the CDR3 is TGTGCCAGCAGTCTACGGAGCGCAAGAGGCGCCAAAAACATTCAGTACTTC.

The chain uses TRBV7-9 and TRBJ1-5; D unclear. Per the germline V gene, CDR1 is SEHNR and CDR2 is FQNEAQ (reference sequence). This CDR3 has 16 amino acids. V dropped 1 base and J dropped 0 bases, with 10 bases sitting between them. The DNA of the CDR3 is TGTGCCAGCAGCTTAGACGACTGGTATAGCAATCAGCCCCAGCATTTT. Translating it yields CASSLDDWYSNQPQHF.

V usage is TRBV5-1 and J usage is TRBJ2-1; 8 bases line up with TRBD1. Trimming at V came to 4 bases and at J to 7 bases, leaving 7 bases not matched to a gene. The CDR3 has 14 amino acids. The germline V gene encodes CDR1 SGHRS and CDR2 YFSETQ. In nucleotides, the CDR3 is TGCGCCAGCAGCATCGGACAGGGAAGTAATGAGCAGTTCTTC. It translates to CASSIGQGSNEQFF.